These 18 T cell receptor beta chains came from one sample sequenced in a study of T cells in Graves' hyperthyroidism and ophthalmopathy. Researchers took RNA transcripts and amplified the TCR beta CDR3 regions from them. The TCR CDR3 was amplified in a first-round RT-PCR using the HTBI primer set. TCRdb independently ran MiXCR on the multiplex PCR reads; one entry per CDR3 protein. Of some 510,000 distinct CDR3 sequences in the sample, more than 45% were seen once. The sample was peripheral blood or thyroid tissue (not recorded which). The origin of the receptors is a woman aged 18-30 years with Graves' hyperthyroidism.

This clonotype was seen many times. The V gene is TRBV29-1, the J gene TRBJ2-6; D is unclear. Deletions cut 4 bases from V and 2 bases from J, with 3 bases between. CDR1 SQVTM and CDR2 ANQGSEA come from the germline V gene. CDR3 size: 12 residues. The CDR3 here is CSVVAGANVLTF. The DNA for the CDR3 is TGCAGCGTTGTAGCTGGGGCCAACGTCCTGACTTTC.

The rearrangement links TRBV10-3 to TRBJ1-1; no reliable D call. V was clipped by 5 bases and J by 1 base, with 8 bases between them. The CDR3 totals 13 residues. Germline values: CDR1 ENHRY, CDR2 SYGVKD. The CDR3: CAISRGPNTEAFF. CDR3 sequence (DNA): TGTGCCATCAGTAGAGGTCCGAACACTGAAGCTTTCTTT.

This sequence joins TRBV2 and TRBJ2-3; 10 bases match TRBD2. CDR3 length: 14 residues. CDR1 SNHLY and CDR2 FYNNEI come from the germline V gene. Unmatched junction bases numbered 7, after V lost 9 bases and J lost 4 bases. CDR3 sequence (DNA): TGTGCCAGGCCACTAGCGGGACTGGCAGATACGCAGTATTTT. It translates to CARPLAGLADTQYF.

This clonotype was counted only a few times. The chain couples TRBV5-8 to TRBJ2-7; 7 positions match TRBD2. In germline, CDR1 is SGHTS, CDR2 YDEGEE. The CDR3 contains 14 residues. Trimming at V came to 1 base and at J to 2 bases, leaving 3 bases not matched to a gene. CDR3 loop: CASSLNLAAYEQYF. As DNA, the CDR3 is TGTGCCAGCAGCTTGAACCTAGCGGCCTACGAGCAGTACTTC.

The V and J genes are TRBV7-2 and TRBJ2-7, with TRBD1 matching over 8 bases. The V segment lost 6 bases and the J segment 2 bases; nucleotides outside the gene matches: 9. CDR1 is SGHTA, CDR2 FQGNSA, per germline. This CDR3 has 15 amino acids. The CDR3 protein is CASRQIRDRPYEQYF. The DNA of the CDR3 is TGTGCCAGCAGGCAAATCCGGGACAGGCCCTACGAGCAGTACTTC.

V and J are TRBV29-1 and TRBJ1-5; 7 bases line up with TRBD1. The germline V gene has CDR1 SQVTM and CDR2 ANQGSEA. CDR3 size: 13 residues. Trimming took 6 bases from V and 5 from J; bases not matched to a gene: 7. The CDR3 reads CSVDPGGDQPQHF. Written as DNA, the CDR3 is TGCAGCGTCGATCCAGGGGGGGATCAGCCCCAGCATTTT.

Ten or more counts support this clonotype. V gene TRBV6-5 combines with J gene TRBJ1-3, with TRBD1 matching over 9 bases. Per the germline V gene, CDR1 is MNHEY and CDR2 is SVGAGI. This CDR3 region has 16 residues. Trimming cost V 5 bases and J 2 bases; bases outside gene matches: 7. As DNA, the CDR3 is TGTGCCAGCAGTAGACAGGGGGGAAAACCTGGAAACACCATATATTTT. Translating it yields CASSRQGGKPGNTIYF.

The DNA for the CDR3 is TGTGCCAGCAGTTACGGAGGGCGGGAGTCCGCAGATACGCAGTATTTT. Translation gives CASSYGGRESADTQYF. The chain uses TRBV12-3 or TRBV12-4 and TRBJ2-3, with TRBD2 matching 7 bases. V trimming: 4 bases; J trimming: 4 bases; junction bases outside the gene matches: 11. The CDR3 runs to 16 residues.

V usage is TRBV2 and J usage is TRBJ1-1; D is unresolved. The CDR3 covers 18 residues. Deletions cut 0 bases from V and 0 bases from J, with 17 bases between. From germline, CDR1 is SNHLY and CDR2 FYNNEI. The CDR3 DNA follows: TGTGCCAGCAGTGAAGCGCTTCGATGGGTCTCGGTGAACACTGAAGCTTTCTTT. This codes for CASSEALRWVSVNTEAFF.

This rearrangement joins TRBV7-6 to TRBJ2-2, with TRBD1 matching 7 bases. V was pared by 5 bases and J by 7 bases, with 4 bases of the junction left unmatched. The CDR3 runs to 13 residues. Germline assignment: CDR1 SGHVS and CDR2 FNYEAQ. The CDR3 is CASSVSGGGELFF. The CDR3 nucleotides are TGTGCCAGCAGCGTATCAGGGGGCGGGGAGCTGTTTTTT.

This clonotype showed up just a few times. The rearrangement joins TRBV5-1 to TRBJ1-3; no definite D call. The CDR3 has 13 residues. From germline, CDR1 is SGHRS and CDR2 YFSETQ. V dropped 3 bases and J dropped 2 bases, with 6 bases sitting between them. CDR3 bases: TGCGCCAGCAGCTCCGCTACTGGAAACACCATATATTTT. It yields the protein CASSSATGNTIYF.

The chain has TRBV3-1 and TRBJ1-2; D is unclear. V shed 1 base and J shed 6 bases, with 12 bases lying between them. CDR1 and CDR2 from the germline V gene are LGHDT and YNNKEL (reference sequence). This CDR3 spans 14 amino acids. CDR3 DNA: TGTGCCAGCAGCCAAGCAGGCGTTGAGAATGGCTACACCTTC. This gives the protein CASSQAGVENGYTF.

This clonotype was detected only a few times. The chain recombines TRBV12-3 or TRBV12-4 with TRBJ2-7; the D is unclear. The ends were cut back, 6 bases at V and 0 bases at J, with 9 bases in the middle. CDR3 size: 13 residues. The CDR3 DNA sequence: TGTGCCAGCAGGGATGGTGACTCCTACGAGCAGTACTTC. It yields the protein CASRDGDSYEQYF.

This chain connects TRBV25-1 to TRBJ1-6, with no clear D. Trimming left V 5 bases short and J 7 bases short, with 15 bases between. CDR3 size: 15 residues. Per the germline V gene, CDR1 is MGHDK and CDR2 is SYGVNS. The CDR3 is CASSLLPGRNSPLHF. For the CDR3, the DNA is TGTGCCAGCAGTTTGCTGCCAGGAAGGAATTCACCCCTCCACTTT.

This chain uses TRBV24-1 with TRBJ2-7, with a possible D match to TRBD1 (6 bases). Trimming removed 9 bases at V and 3 bases at J, with 14 bases between. The germline V gene has CDR1 KGHDR and CDR2 SFDVKD. The CDR3 totals 13 residues. The CDR3 DNA follows: TGTGCCACCGGGACACCAGGGAACTACGAGCAGTACTTC. It translates to CATGTPGNYEQYF.

The V and J genes are TRBV25-1 and TRBJ1-2; 11 positions match TRBD1. CDR1 and CDR2 (germline): MGHDK, SYGVNS. V gave up 6 bases and J gave up 4 bases; unmatched junction bases: 7. This CDR3 is 15 amino acids long. CDR3 amino acids: CASSPGGTGGYGYTF. DNA of the CDR3: TGTGCCAGCAGCCCCGGGGGGACAGGGGGCTATGGCTACACCTTC.

The J gene is TRBJ1-2, the V gene TRBV20-1; 8 bases are a match to TRBD1. Germline V gives CDR1 DFQATT, CDR2 SNEGSKA (reference sequence). The CDR3 runs to 15 residues. Trimming at V came to 0 bases and at J to 5 bases, leaving 8 bases not matched to a gene. The CDR3 coding sequence is TGCAGTGCTAGAGATAATCGGCAGGGGGCGTATGGCTACACCTTC. It translates to CSARDNRQGAYGYTF.

The chain links TRBV29-1 to TRBJ1-2, with 7 bases lining up with TRBD1. V shed 5 bases and J 6 bases; nucleotides not matched to a gene: 3. CDR1 is SQVTM, CDR2 ANQGSEA, per germline. The length of the CDR3 is 11 residues. CDR3 bases: TGCAGCGTTACAGGGGCACATGGCTACACCTTC. Translating it yields CSVTGAHGYTF.